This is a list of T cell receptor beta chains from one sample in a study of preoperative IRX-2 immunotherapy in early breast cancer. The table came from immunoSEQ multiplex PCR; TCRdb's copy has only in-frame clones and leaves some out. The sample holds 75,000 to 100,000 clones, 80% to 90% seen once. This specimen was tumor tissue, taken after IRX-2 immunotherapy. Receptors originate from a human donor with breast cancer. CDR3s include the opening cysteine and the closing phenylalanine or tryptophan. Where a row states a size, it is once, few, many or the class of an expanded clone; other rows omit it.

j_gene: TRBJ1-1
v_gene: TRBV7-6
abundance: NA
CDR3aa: CASSLTPVATEAFF

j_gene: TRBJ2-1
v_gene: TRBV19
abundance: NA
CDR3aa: CASSIWLNEQFF

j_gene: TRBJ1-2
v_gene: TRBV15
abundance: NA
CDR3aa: CATSRDKGGTRGYTF

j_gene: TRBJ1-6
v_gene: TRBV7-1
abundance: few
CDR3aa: CASSLGGRSYNSPLHF

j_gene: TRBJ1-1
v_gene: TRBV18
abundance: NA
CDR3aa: CASSVDLNTEAFF

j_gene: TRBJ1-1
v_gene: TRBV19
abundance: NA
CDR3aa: CASSISVRQENTEAFF

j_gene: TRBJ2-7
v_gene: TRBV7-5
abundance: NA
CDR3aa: CASRSGIDSYEQYF

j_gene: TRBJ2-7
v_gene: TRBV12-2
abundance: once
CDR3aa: CASHGQGALYEQYF

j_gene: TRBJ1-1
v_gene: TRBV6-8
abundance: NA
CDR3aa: CASSLTGGRSEAFF

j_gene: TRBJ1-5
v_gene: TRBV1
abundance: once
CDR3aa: CASSQDRGGNQPQHF

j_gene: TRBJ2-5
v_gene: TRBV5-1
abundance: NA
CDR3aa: CASSSPGTPPETQYF

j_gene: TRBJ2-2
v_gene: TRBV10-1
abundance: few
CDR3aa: CASRGQGAGELFF

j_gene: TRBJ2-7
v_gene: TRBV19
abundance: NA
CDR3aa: CASTGQGHEQYF

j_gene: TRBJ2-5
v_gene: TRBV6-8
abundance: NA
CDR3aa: CASSTGPGGETQYF

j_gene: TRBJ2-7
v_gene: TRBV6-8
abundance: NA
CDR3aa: CAITDPTSTYEQYF

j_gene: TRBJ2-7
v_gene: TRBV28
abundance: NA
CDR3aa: CASRTGTAYEQYF

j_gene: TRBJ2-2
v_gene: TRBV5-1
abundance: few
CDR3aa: CASSLGTSNTGELFF

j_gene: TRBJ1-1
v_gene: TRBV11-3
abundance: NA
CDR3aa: CASSPQPDRPTEAFF

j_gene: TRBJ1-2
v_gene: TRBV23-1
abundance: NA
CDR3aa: CASSQLKGFNYGYTF

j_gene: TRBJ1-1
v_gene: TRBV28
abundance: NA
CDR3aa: CASLSPTGRRTEAFF

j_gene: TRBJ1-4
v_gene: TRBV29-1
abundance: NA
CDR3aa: CSVVGRNEKLFF

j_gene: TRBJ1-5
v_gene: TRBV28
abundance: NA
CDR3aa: CASSSGDRGPQHF

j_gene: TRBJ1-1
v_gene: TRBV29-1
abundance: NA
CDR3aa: CQSRDAYGTEAFF

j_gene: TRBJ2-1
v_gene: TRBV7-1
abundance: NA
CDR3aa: CASSLQQWSEQFF

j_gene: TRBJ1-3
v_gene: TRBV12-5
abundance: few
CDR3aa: CASTPSVSGNTIYF